These 8 T cell receptor beta chains were all obtained from the same sample, sequenced in a study of blood T cell repertoires in COVID-19. Repertoires were generated with immunoSEQ multiplex PCR, while TCRdb's copy carries only in-frame clones and drops some. Here the sample spans 200,000 to 250,000 clones, 75% to 90% being singletons. Sample: peripheral blood. These receptors were taken from a woman older than 75 with COVID-19, enrolled during active disease.

This clone was picked up a small number of times. CDR3 bases: TGTGCCAGCAGTCAGGGTGGCTATGGCTACACCTTC. Translation gives CASSQGGYGYTF. The rearrangement joins TRBV5-6 to TRBJ1-2; tentative D call: TRBD1 (5 bases). Germline CDR1 reads SGHDT; CDR2 reads YYEEEE. The CDR3 has 12 amino acids. Trimming shortened V by 5 bases and J by 4 bases, and 9 bases separated the two germline ends.

The chain recombines TRBV7-2 with TRBJ2-3; 7 bases match TRBD1. This CDR3 has 16 residues. Trimming removed 2 bases from V and 2 bases from J; junction bases left unmatched: 7. CDR1 is SGHTA and CDR2 is FQGNSA in the germline V gene. Here the CDR3 DNA reads TGTGCCAGCAGCTTAACCCCCGGGACAGTCACAGATACGCAGTATTTT. Amino acids: CASSLTPGTVTDTQYF.

V and J are TRBV7-9 and TRBJ1-4; D not resolved. The V end was cut by 5 bases, the J end by 8 bases, with 15 bases between. Germline V gene lookup returns CDR1 SEHNR and CDR2 FQNEAQ (reference sequence). The CDR3 runs 14 residues. The CDR3: CASSRDGHGEKLFF. The CDR3 region has the DNA TGTGCCAGCAGCCGGGATGGGCACGGCGAAAAACTGTTTTTT. The whole variable domain, filled in from reference TRBV7-9 and TRBJ1-4, reads DTGVSQNPRHKITKRGQNVTFRCDPISEHNRLYWYRQTLGQGPEFLTYFQNEAQLEKSRLLSDRFSAERPKGSFSTLEIQRTEQGDSAMYLCASSRDGHGEKLFFGSGTQLSVL.

The rearrangement links TRBV28 to TRBJ1-5; D is possibly TRBD1 (6 bases). CDR3 size: 15 residues. Germline CDR1 MDHEN, CDR2 SYDVKM. Trimming removed 5 bases from V and 7 bases from J, with 18 bases in between. The CDR3 region has the DNA TGTGCCAGCAGTCCGTCCAGGGGTTCGGGGCAGCCCCAGCATTTT. It yields the protein CASSPSRGSGQPQHF.

The rearrangement uses TRBV30 and TRBJ2-3; tentatively, D is TRBD2 (5 bases). V lost 0 bases and J lost 5, with 9 bases in between. This CDR3 is 13 amino acids long. In germline, CDR1 is GTSNPN, CDR2 SVGIG (reference sequence). The CDR3 DNA sequence: TGTGCCTGGAGTGTACCGGCGGGAGATACGCAGTATTTT. It yields the protein CAWSVPAGDTQYF.

This sequence joins TRBV24-1 and TRBJ1-5; D might be TRBD1 (5 bases). Germline V lookup: CDR1 KGHDR, CDR2 SFDVKD. V was pared by 5 bases and J by 1 base, with 8 bases between. The CDR3 is 14 residues long. The DNA for the CDR3 is TGTGCCACCAGTGCCGGACAAAGCAATCAGCCCCAGCATTTT. It is translated as CATSAGQSNQPQHF.

The chain couples TRBV19 to TRBJ1-5; 12 bases match TRBD1. The trim removed 5 bases at V and 6 bases at J, leaving 8 bases unmatched. The germline V gene has CDR1 LNHDA and CDR2 SQIVND (reference sequence). This CDR3 has 16 amino acids. CDR3 sequence reads: CASSPQPGQGAQPQHF. CDR3 nucleotide sequence: TGTGCCAGTAGTCCTCAACCGGGACAGGGGGCTCAGCCCCAGCATTTT.

The J gene is TRBJ1-1, the V gene TRBV5-1, with a possible D match to TRBD1 (5 bases). V lost 0 bases and J lost 4, with 10 bases in between. CDR1 and CDR2 from the germline V gene are SGHRS and YFSETQ. This CDR3 comprises 14 residues. The CDR3: CASSLVQGFTEAFF. CDR3 DNA: TGCGCCAGCAGCTTGGTCCAGGGATTCACTGAAGCTTTCTTT.